This T cell receptor beta chain was identified during a study of blood T cell repertoires in COVID-19. Overall study context: COVID-19 samples, acute and convalescent, were from the United States, Italy and Spain. PBMCs, B-cell-depleted T cells, or T cells were the source of the cDNA or gDNA that made up the material.

Source study methods: From reference gene primer amplification, estimates of nucleated cell counts were derived. Sequencing was performed with immunoSEQ multiplex PCR; in TCRdb, only in-frame clones are kept and a portion is missing. D and trimming come from the DNA, and the V and J calls and clone size come from that table. Among 250,000 to 350,000 clones listed, about 86% were seen once. The CDR3 sequence is 15 residues long. V gave up 1 base and J gave up 2 bases; unmatched junction bases: 8. In germline, CDR1 is SQVTM, CDR2 ANQGSEA. V and J are TRBV29-1 and TRBJ2-7; 7 bases fit TRBD2. This clonotype was obtained from a woman aged 25-40 years who had recovered from COVID-19. What was sequenced was peripheral blood. This CDR3 reads CSVEGGKTSPYEQYF. The CDR3 region has the DNA TGCAGCGTTGAAGGTGGGAAGACTAGCCCCTACGAGCAGTACTTC.